These 21 T cell receptor beta chains came from one sample sequenced in a study of regulatory T cells in long-lasting Graves disease. CDR3-region Arm-PCR and iRepertoire HTBI primers produced the TCR beta libraries. TCRdb used MiXCR to reprocess the multiplex PCR reads, holding one entry per CDR3 protein. The sample yields roughly 400,000 distinct CDR3 sequences, about a fifth seen once. Time point meaning: persistent/refractory GD, antithyroid drugs over 5 years with positive TRAb. There was RNA extracted from PBMCs, and the TCR library was made from it. Material: peripheral blood mononuclear cells (PBMCs), obtained when the disease was refractory, from a patient treated with antithyroid drugs. These receptor sequences come from a female donor with Graves disease.

The table lists this clonotype with a few counts. V and J are TRBV20-1 and TRBJ2-5, with D maybe TRBD1 (5 bases). V was clipped by 3 bases and J by 3 bases, with 17 bases between them. CDR3 size: 15 residues. Germline V gives CDR1 DFQATT, CDR2 SNEGSKA (reference sequence). The CDR3 nucleotides are TGCAGTGCTAGCCCCGCCGGGCAGGGCGAAGAGACCCAGTACTTC. Its translation is CSASPAGQGEETQYF.

This clonotype has at least ten counts. The chain carries TRBV20-1 and TRBJ1-6; tentatively, D is TRBD1 (6 bases). The V and J ends lost 6 bases and 9 bases respectively, with 21 bases between them. The CDR3 consists of 15 residues. The germline gives CDR1 DFQATT, CDR2 SNEGSKA (reference sequence). The CDR3: CSASSLRGLSSPLHF. The DNA of the CDR3 is TGCAGTGCGAGCTCCCTTCGGGGGCTGAGTTCACCCCTCCACTTT.

This clonotype was recorded only once. This rearrangement joins TRBV28 to TRBJ1-5; maybe TRBD1 (5 bases). Germline V gene data show CDR1 as MDHEN and CDR2 as SYDVKM. Trimming removed 5 bases from V and 0 bases from J, with 17 bases in between. The CDR3 is 17 residues long. The CDR3: CASSLLGTLYSNQPQHF. DNA of the CDR3: TGTGCCAGCAGTCTCCTCGGGACCCTCTATAGCAATCAGCCCCAGCATTTT.

This clonotype was recorded many times. The chain combines TRBV3-1 with TRBJ1-6, with D maybe TRBD1 (6 bases). Between the trimmed V and J ends, which lost 3 bases and 5 bases, there was a span of 11 bases. The CDR3 runs to 15 residues. The V gene's germline CDR1 is LGHDT and CDR2 YNNKEL (reference sequence). Here the CDR3 DNA reads TGTGCCAGCAGCCAGCGAGCAGGGGATAATTCACCCCTCCACTTT. Translated: CASSQRAGDNSPLHF.

Many counts were recorded for this clonotype. This rearrangement joins TRBV6-1 to TRBJ1-1, with 12 bases identical to TRBD1. From germline, CDR1 is MNHNS and CDR2 SASEGT. This CDR3 region has 14 residues. V lost 7 bases and J lost 5; bases outside the gene matches: 5. CDR3 bases: TGTGCCAGCAAGGGACAGGGGGCGGTTACTGAAGCTTTCTTT. It translates to CASKGQGAVTEAFF.

This clonotype was seen more than once but under ten times. This rearrangement joins TRBV20-1 to TRBJ1-2; 7 bases are a match to TRBD1. This CDR3 comprises 13 residues. Germline V gene lookup returns CDR1 DFQATT and CDR2 SNEGSKA (reference sequence). V lost 8 bases, J lost 7 bases, and 13 bases stayed unmatched. CDR3 DNA: TGCAGTACCGCGTGGACAGGATTTCGTGGCTACACCTTC. Its protein is CSTAWTGFRGYTF.

Turning to this clonotype: Since a much larger clone is just one base distant, this may be a read error. J is TRBJ1-5 and V is TRBV28; D is ambiguous. CDR3 length: 15 residues. Germline CDR1 and CDR2: MDHEN and SYDVKM. Trimming removed 6 bases at V and 0 bases at J, with 12 bases between. DNA for the CDR3: TGTGCCAGCAGCCCGGACGGCCATAGCAATCAGCCCCAGCATTTT. This translates into CASSPDGHSNQPQHF.

The chain couples TRBV5-1 to TRBJ2-7; TRBD1 matches at 7 bases. CDR3 size: 15 residues. In germline, CDR1 is SGHRS, CDR2 YFSETQ. Trimming cost V 0 bases and J 5 bases; bases outside gene matches: 8. The CDR3 loop is CASSLAGRGLDEQYF. DNA for the CDR3: TGCGCCAGCAGCTTGGCGGGCAGGGGGTTAGACGAGCAGTACTTC.

The CDR3 nucleotides read TGTGCCAGCCGACAGGGTGACAATCAGCCCCAGCATTTT. Amino acid sequence: CASRQGDNQPQHF. The chain links TRBV12-3 or TRBV12-4 to TRBJ1-5, with 7 nucleotides matching TRBD1. CDR3 length equals 13 residues. J lost 3 bases, V lost 8 bases, and 4 bases had no gene match.

V and J are TRBV19 and TRBJ2-7; D unclear. Germline V gives CDR1 LNHDA, CDR2 SQIVND (reference sequence). V lost 3 bases to trimming and J lost 3 bases, with 18 bases between them. The CDR3 covers 16 residues. In DNA form, the CDR3 reads TGTGCCAGTAGTATCGCGGCAGCCGCTTTAGGCTACGAGCAGTACTTC. It is translated as CASSIAAAALGYEQYF.

This clonotype showed up many times. The CDR3 nucleotides are TGTGCCAGCAGTGAATACAGGGCCAATCAGCCCCAGCATTTT. Its translation: CASSEYRANQPQHF. The chain is built from TRBV2 and TRBJ1-5; a possible D gene is TRBD1 (6 bases). V was clipped by 2 bases and J by 3 bases, with 8 bases between them. This CDR3 is built from 14 residues. Germline CDR1 reads SNHLY; CDR2 reads FYNNEI.

To note about this clonotype: At one boundary the junction diverges from the germline segment, which might be a read error. V usage is TRBV6-2 or TRBV6-3 and J usage is TRBJ2-5, with TRBD2 as a possible D gene (5 bases). The CDR3 sequence is 16 residues long. Germline loops: CDR1 MNHEY, CDR2 SVGEGT. DNA of the CDR3: TGTGCCAGCAGTTACTCGGATAGGGAGATTCAAGAGACCCCGTACTTC. It yields the protein CASSYSDREIQETPYF.

This clonotype showed up just a few times. CDR3 sequence: CASSHGRQAFF. CDR3 nucleotide sequence: TGTGCCAGCAGCCATGGGAGACAAGCTTTCTTT. This chain uses TRBV3-1 with TRBJ1-1; no clear D. The CDR3 has 11 amino acids. Between the trimmed V and J ends, which lost 3 bases and 9 bases, there was a span of 8 bases. Germline-derived CDR1 and CDR2 are LGHDT and YNNKEL (reference sequence).

Comments on this clonotype: This may stem from a read error, because a much larger clone lies one nucleotide away. This chain joins TRBV7-2 and TRBJ2-5, with D tentatively TRBD1 (6 bases). The CDR3 totals 19 residues. CDR1 and CDR2 (germline): SGHTA, FQGNSA. DNA for the CDR3: TGTGCCAGCAGCTTAGCGTTGGGCAGGGTCACAGGGAGCCAAGAGGCCCAGTACTTC. Translation: CASSLALGRVTGSQEAQYF.

About this clonotype: This may arise from a read error, as a much more abundant clone is one base away. The conserved final phenylalanine or tryptophan is absent from the CDR3, which likely points to a read error. V usage is TRBV6-2 or TRBV6-3 and J usage is TRBJ2-5; no definite D call. The V gene's germline CDR1 is MNHEY and CDR2 SVGEGT. The V and J ends lost 8 bases and 2 bases respectively, with 6 bases between them. The CDR3 runs 11 residues. The CDR3 DNA is TGTGCCAGCGTGGAACAAGAGACCCAGTACCTC. It specifies CASVEQETQYL.

This clonotype has a handful of counts. The V gene is TRBV28, the J gene TRBJ2-7; 9 bases align to TRBD1. Per germline, CDR1 MDHEN and CDR2 SYDVKM. V trimming: 5 bases; J trimming: 6 bases; junction bases outside the gene matches: 11. The CDR3 is 15 residues long. The CDR3 is CASSPQDRGKREQYF. The CDR3 DNA reads as TGTGCCAGCAGTCCCCAGGACAGGGGCAAACGCGAGCAGTACTTC.

As concerns this clonotype: This could be a read error, since a much larger clone is one nucleotide away. The rearrangement joins TRBV28 to TRBJ2-7; D gene unclear. The CDR3 covers 15 residues. CDR1 is MDHEN and CDR2 is SYDVKM in the germline V gene. CDR3 sequence reads: CASSLSRQVSYGQYF. For the CDR3, the DNA is TGTGCCAGCAGTTTAAGTAGGCAGGTCTCCTACGGGCAGTACTTC.

This clonotype has more than one count but fewer than ten. The chain's CDR3 is CASSYGGRGNTGELFF. CDR3 in DNA: TGTGCCAGCAGTTACGGCGGGAGGGGCAACACCGGGGAGCTGTTTTTT. The genes are TRBV6-2 or TRBV6-3 and TRBJ2-2, with 9 bases aligning to TRBD2. The trim removed 2 bases at V and 2 bases at J, leaving 3 bases unmatched. Germline loops: CDR1 MNHEY, CDR2 SVGEGT. The CDR3 extends over 16 amino acids.

Turning to this clonotype: A junction boundary mismatches the germline segment, possibly from a read error. This rearrangement joins TRBV7-7 to TRBJ2-1; tentatively, D is TRBD1 (6 bases). CDR3 size: 11 residues. The germline V gene has CDR1 SSHAT and CDR2 FNYEAQ (reference sequence). The DNA for the CDR3 is TGTGCTAGCAGGATCCAGGGGCCACAGTTCTTC. This translates into CASRIQGPQFF.

This clonotype was recorded at least ten times. CDR3 coding DNA: TGTGCCAGCAGTACAGAGGGGGTGCCAGACTACGAGCAGTACTTC. Its protein is CASSTEGVPDYEQYF. V gene TRBV28 combines with J gene TRBJ2-7, with a tentative D call TRBD1 (6 bases). Between the trimmed V and J ends, which lost 5 bases and 3 bases, there was a span of 17 bases. The CDR3 has 15 amino acids. Germline V CDR1 and CDR2: MDHEN, SYDVKM.

The rearrangement uses TRBV29-1 and TRBJ2-7; D gene uncertain. Trimming removed 0 bases from V and 0 bases from J, with 9 bases in between. The CDR3 is made up of 14 amino acids. The germline CDR1 and CDR2 sequences are SQVTM and ANQGSEA. CDR3 loop: CSVEDPVDSYEQYF. The CDR3 DNA reads as TGCAGCGTTGAAGATCCGGTGGACTCCTACGAGCAGTACTTC.